The present T cell receptor (beta chain) was sequenced within a study of blood T cells in healthy people across ages. V shed 1 base, J shed 8 bases, and the junction held 8 bases outside the gene matches. Germline CDR1 and CDR2: SGHTS and YDEGEE. The CDR3 runs 16 residues. This clonotype was found a few times. Through a sample-barcoded 5' primer and a J-beta primer mix, a second PCR was run for about 6 to 11 cycles. TCRdb recomputed calls from the 5' RACE reads with MiXCR, one row per CDR3 protein. This repertoire shows roughly 800,000 distinct CDR3 sequences, around 25% found once; its top ten account for roughly a tenth. This sample was also put to use in a study of T cells of mothers and their children. Turning to that study: During the second PCR, the M1S primer introduced sample barcodes along with 2-4 random nucleotides.

The source of this sequence is a boy between 10 and 17 years old in good health. Material for sequencing was blood. The chain uses TRBV5-8 and TRBJ2-3; 12 positions agree with TRBD2. The chain's CDR3 is CASSLRLAGGPSTQYF. CDR3 DNA sequence: TGTGCCAGCAGCTTGCGGCTAGCGGGGGGGCCCAGTACGCAGTATTTT.